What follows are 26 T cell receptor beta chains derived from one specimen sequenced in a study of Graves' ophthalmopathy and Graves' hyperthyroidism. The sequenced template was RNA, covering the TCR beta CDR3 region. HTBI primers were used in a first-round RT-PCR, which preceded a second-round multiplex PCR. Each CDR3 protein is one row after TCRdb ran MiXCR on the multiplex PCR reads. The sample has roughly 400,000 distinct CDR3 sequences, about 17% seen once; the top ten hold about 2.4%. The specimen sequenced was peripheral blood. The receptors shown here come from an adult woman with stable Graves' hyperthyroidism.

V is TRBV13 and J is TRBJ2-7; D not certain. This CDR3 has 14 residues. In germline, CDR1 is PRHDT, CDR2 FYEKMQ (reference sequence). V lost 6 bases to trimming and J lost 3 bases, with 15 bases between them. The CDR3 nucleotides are TGTGCCAGCAGTTTTCGGAATCTAGACTACGAGCAGTACTTC. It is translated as CASSFRNLDYEQYF.

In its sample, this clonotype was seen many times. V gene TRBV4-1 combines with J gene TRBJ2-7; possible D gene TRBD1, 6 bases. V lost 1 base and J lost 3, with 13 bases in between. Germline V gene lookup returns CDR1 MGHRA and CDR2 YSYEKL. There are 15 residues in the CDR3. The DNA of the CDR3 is TGCGCCAGCAGCCAAGTTCTCCAGGGGAACTACGAGCAGTACTTC. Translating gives CASSQVLQGNYEQYF.

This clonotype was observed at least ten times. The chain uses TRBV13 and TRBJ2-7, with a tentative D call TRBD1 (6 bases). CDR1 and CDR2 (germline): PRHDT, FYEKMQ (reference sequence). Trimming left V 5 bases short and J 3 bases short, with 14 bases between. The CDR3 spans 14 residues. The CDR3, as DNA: TGTGCCAGCAGCCCACATGTAGGGGGCTACGAGCAGTACTTC. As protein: CASSPHVGGYEQYF. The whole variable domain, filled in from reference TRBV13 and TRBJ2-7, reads AAGVIQSPRHLIKEKRETATLKCYPIPRHDTVYWYQQGPGQDPQFLISFYEKMQSDKGSIPDRFSAQQFSDYHSELNMSSLELGDSALYFCASSPHVGGYEQYFGPGTRLTVT.

The CDR3 here is CATSRDPARQETQYF. The CDR3 nucleotides read TGTGCCACCAGCAGAGATCCGGCTAGACAGGAGACCCAGTACTTC. The chain carries TRBV15 and TRBJ2-5; perhaps TRBD1 as D (5 bases). CDR1 is LNHNV, CDR2 YYDKDF, per germline (reference sequence). This CDR3 is built from 15 residues. Trimming shortened V by 0 bases and J by 5 bases, and 13 bases separated the two germline ends.

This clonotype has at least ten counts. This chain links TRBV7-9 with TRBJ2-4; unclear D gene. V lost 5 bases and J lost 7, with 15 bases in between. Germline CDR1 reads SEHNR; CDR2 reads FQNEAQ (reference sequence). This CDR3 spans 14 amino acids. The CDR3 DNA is TGTGCCAGCAGCGTCGGATACGGGCGGAACATTCAGTACTTC. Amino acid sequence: CASSVGYGRNIQYF.

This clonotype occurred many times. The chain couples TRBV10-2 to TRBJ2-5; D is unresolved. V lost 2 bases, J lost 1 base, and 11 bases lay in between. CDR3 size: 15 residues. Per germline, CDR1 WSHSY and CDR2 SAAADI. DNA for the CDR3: TGCGCCAGCAGTGAGCTTAACAGACGCCAAGAGACCCAGTACTTC. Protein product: CASSELNRRQETQYF.

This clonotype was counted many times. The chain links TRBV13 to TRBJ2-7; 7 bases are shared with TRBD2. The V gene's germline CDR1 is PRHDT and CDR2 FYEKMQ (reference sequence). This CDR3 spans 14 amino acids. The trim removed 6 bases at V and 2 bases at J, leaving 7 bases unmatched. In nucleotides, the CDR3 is TGTGCCAGCAGACTAACGGGGGGAACCTACGAGCAGTACTTC. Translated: CASRLTGGTYEQYF.

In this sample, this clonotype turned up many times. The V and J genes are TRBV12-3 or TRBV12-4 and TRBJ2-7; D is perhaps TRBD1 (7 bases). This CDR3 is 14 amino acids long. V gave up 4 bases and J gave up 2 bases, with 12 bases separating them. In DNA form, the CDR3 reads TGTGCCAGCAGTTATGCGGGACAGCCCTACGAGCAGTACTTC. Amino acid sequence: CASSYAGQPYEQYF.

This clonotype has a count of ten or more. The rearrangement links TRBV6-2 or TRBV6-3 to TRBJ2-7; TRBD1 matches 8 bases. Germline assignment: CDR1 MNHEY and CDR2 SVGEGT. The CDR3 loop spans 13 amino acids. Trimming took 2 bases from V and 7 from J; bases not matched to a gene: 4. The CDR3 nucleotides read TGTGCCAGCAGTTACGGACAGGGTAGAGAGCAGTACTTC. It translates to CASSYGQGREQYF.

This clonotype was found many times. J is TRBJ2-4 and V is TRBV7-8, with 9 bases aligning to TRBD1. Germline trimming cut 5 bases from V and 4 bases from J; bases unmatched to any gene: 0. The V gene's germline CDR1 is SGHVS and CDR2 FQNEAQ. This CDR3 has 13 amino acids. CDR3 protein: CASSGQGKNIQYF. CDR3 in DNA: TGTGCCAGCAGCGGACAGGGGAAAAACATTCAGTACTTC.

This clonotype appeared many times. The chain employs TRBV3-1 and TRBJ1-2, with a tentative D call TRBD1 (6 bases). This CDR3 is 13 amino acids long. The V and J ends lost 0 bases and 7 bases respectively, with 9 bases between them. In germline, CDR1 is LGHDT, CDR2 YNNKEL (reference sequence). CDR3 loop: CASSQDRGSGYTF. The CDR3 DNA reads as TGTGCCAGCAGCCAAGACAGGGGAAGTGGCTACACCTTC.

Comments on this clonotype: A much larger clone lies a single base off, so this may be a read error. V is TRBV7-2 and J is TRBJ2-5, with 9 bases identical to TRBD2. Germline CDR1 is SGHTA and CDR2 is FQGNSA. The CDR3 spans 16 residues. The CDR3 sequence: CASSPPGLAGDETKYF. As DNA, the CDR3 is TGTGCCAGCAGCCCCCCTGGGTTAGCGGGAGATGAGACCAAGTACTTC.

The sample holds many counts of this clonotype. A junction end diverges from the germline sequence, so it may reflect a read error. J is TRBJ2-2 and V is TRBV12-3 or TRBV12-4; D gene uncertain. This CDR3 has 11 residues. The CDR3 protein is CASSFTEELFF. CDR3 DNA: TGTGCCAGCAGTTTTACCGAGGAGCTGTTTTTT.

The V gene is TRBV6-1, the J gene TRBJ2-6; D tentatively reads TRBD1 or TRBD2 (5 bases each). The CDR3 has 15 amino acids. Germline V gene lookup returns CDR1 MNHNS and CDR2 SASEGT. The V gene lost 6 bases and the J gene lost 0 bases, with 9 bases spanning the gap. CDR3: CASSGTFSGANVLTF. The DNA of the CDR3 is TGTGCCAGCAGCGGGACGTTCTCTGGGGCCAACGTCCTGACTTTC.

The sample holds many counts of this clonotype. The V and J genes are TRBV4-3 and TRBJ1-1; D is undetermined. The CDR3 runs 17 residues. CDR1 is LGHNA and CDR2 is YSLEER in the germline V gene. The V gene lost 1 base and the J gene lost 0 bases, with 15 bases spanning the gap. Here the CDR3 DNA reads TGCGCCAGCAGCCAAGGTCTTGGCTTGGGCTTGAACACTGAAGCTTTCTTT. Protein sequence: CASSQGLGLGLNTEAFF.

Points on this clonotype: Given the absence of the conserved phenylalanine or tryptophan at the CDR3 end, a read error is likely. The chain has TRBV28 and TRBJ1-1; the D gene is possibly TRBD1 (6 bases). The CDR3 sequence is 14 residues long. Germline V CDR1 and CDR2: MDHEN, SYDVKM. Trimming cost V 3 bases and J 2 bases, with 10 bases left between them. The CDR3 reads CASSFRQVNTEAFY. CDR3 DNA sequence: TGTGCCAGCAGTTTTCGACAGGTAAACACTGAAGCTTTCTAT.

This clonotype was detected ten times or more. CDR3 sequence reads: CASSPQGAATEAFF. The CDR3 region has the DNA TGTGCCAGCTCACCGCAGGGGGCGGCGACTGAAGCTTTCTTT. The chain links TRBV18 to TRBJ1-1; 8 bases fit TRBD1. Looked up from germline, CDR1 is KGHSH and CDR2 is LQKENI. The CDR3 has 14 amino acids. Losses at the gene ends were 3 bases for V and 5 bases for J; bases not matched to a gene: 5.

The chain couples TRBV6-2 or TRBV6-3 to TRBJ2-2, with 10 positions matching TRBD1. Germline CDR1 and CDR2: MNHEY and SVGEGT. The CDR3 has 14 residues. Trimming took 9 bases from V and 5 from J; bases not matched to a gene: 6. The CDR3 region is CASRQGARTGELFF. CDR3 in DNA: TGTGCCAGTAGACAGGGGGCGAGGACCGGGGAGCTGTTTTTT.

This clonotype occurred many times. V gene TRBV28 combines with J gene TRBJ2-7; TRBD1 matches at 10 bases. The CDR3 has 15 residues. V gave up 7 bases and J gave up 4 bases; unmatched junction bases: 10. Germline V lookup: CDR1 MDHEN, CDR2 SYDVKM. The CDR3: CASNKPGTGVYEQYF. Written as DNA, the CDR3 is TGTGCCAGCAACAAACCTGGGACAGGGGTGTACGAGCAGTACTTC.

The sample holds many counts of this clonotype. The CDR3 protein is CATSDLISNQPQHF. CDR3 nucleotide sequence: TGTGCCACCAGTGATTTAATTAGCAATCAGCCCCAGCATTTT. The chain links TRBV24-1 to TRBJ1-5, with D uncertain. V lost 1 base, J lost 0 bases, and 3 bases lay in between. The CDR3 consists of 14 residues. Germline CDR1 is KGHDR and CDR2 is SFDVKD.

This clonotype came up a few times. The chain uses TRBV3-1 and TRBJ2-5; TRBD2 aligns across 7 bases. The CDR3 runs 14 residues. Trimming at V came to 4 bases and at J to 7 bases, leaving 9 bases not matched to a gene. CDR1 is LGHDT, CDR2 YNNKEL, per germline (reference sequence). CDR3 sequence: CASSLMVGEGTQYF. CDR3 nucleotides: TGTGCCAGCAGCCTCATGGTGGGGGAGGGGACCCAGTACTTC.

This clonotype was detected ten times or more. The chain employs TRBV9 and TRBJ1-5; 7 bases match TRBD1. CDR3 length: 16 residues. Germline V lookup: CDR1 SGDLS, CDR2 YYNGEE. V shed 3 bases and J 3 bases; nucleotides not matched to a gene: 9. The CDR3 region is CASSASGTDYNQPQHF. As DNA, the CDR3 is TGTGCCAGCAGCGCCTCAGGGACAGATTACAATCAGCCCCAGCATTTT. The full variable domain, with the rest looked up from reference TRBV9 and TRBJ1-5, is DSGVTQTPKHLITATGQRVTLRCSPRSGDLSVYWYQQSLDQGLQFLIQYYNGEERAKGNILERFSAQQFPDLHSELNLSSLELGDSALYFCASSASGTDYNQPQHFGDGTRLSIL.

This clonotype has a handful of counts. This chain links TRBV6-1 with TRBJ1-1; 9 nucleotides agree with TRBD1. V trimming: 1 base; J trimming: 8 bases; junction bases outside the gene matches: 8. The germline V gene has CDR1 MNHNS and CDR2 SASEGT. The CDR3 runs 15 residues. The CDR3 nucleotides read TGTGCCAGCAGTGAAGACAGCCTTGACAGGGGGGAAGCTTTCTTT. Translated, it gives CASSEDSLDRGEAFF.

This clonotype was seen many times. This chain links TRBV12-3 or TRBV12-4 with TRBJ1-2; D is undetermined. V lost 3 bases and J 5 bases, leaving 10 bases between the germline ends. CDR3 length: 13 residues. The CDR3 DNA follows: TGTGCCAGCAGTTTCGGGAGGATATATGGCTACACCTTC. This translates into CASSFGRIYGYTF.

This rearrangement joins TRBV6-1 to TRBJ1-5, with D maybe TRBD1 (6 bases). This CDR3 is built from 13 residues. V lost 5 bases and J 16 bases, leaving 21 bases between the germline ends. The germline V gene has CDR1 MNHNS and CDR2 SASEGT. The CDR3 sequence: CASSLSWGGRNHF. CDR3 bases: TGTGCCAGCAGTCTATCTTGGGGGGGCAGAAATCATTTT.

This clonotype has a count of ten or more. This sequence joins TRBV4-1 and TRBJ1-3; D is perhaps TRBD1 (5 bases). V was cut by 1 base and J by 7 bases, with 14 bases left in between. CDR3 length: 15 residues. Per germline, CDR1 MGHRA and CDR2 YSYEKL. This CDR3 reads CASSQGNRKSNTIYF. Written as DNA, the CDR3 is TGCGCCAGCAGCCAAGGGAACAGGAAAAGTAACACCATATATTTT.